The rows below give T cell receptor beta chains drawn from one sample of a study of blood T cell repertoires in COVID-19. Generated by immunoSEQ multiplex PCR, the TCRdb table keeps only in-frame clones and is missing some. The table records 150,000 to 200,000 clones, approximately 81% of them present only once. Sequenced sample: peripheral blood. The receptors were gathered from a person in their 70s with COVID-19, enrolled during active disease. CDR3s include the opening cysteine and the closing phenylalanine or tryptophan. Each record gives: J gene, D gene, clone size, CDR3 length, V gene, CDR3 DNA, CDR3 protein. A D gene is named only where the DNA matches it firmly. Not all rows give a size; the values are once, few, many and, for expanded clones, a class.

TRBJ2-3 | . | . | 16 | TRBV24-1 | TGTGCCACCAGCCTACCGACTAGTCCCGTATCAGATACGCAGTATTTT | CATSLPTSPVSDTQYF
TRBJ2-1 | . | once | 15 | TRBV18 | TGTGCCAGCTCGCCAGACATCCAACTTGACAATGAGCAGTTCTTC | CASSPDIQLDNEQFF
TRBJ2-3 | . | . | 14 | TRBV7-2 | TGTGCCAGCAGCCCAGGACTCCCTTCGGATACGCAGTATTTT | CASSPGLPSDTQYF
TRBJ2-7 | . | few | 16 | TRBV11-1 | TGTGCCAGCAGCACCAGTCAGGGGCAGTTCTCCTACGAGCAGTACTTC | CASSTSQGQFSYEQYF
TRBJ2-7 | . | . | 11 | TRBV19 | TGTGCCAGTAGAGCGGACAGTCGGCAGTACTTC | CASRADSRQYF
TRBJ2-7 | . | . | 13 | TRBV6-4 | TGTGCCAGCAGTGACCCGGGACTCTACGAGCAGTACTTC | CASSDPGLYEQYF
TRBJ1-1 | TRBD1 | . | 12 | TRBV29-1 | TGCAGCGTTAAAAACAGGGGCGGTGAAGCTTTCTTT | CSVKNRGGEAFF
TRBJ2-3 | . | . | 12 | TRBV7-2 | TGTGCCAGCAGCCCCGACTGGATGTCGCAGTATTTT | CASSPDWMSQYF
TRBJ2-1 | . | . | 20 | TRBV14 | TGTGCCAGCAGCCAAGATCGTGTCACAGGGACCTTCTACCCTGTGGATGAGCAGTTCTTC | CASSQDRVTGTFYPVDEQFF
TRBJ1-5 | . | . | 14 | TRBV28 | TGTGCCAGCAGTTGGGGGGGGTCCTGGCAGCCCCAGCATTTT | CASSWGGSWQPQHF
TRBJ2-7 | . | . | 15 | TRBV15 | TGTGCCACCAGCAGAGATTTCAGGGGATCTGTAGCGCAGTACTTC | CATSRDFRGSVAQYF
TRBJ2-5 | TRBD2 | . | 19 | TRBV4-1 | TGCGCCAGCAGCCAAGATACCACTAGCGGGAGTGGGGAGGTAGAGACCCAGTACTTC | CASSQDTTSGSGEVETQYF
TRBJ2-2 | . | . | 11 | TRBV6-2/TRBV6-3 | TGTGCCAGCAGTTACGCCGCGGGGCTGTTTTTT | CASSYAAGLFF
TRBJ2-5 | . | . | 15 | TRBV5-4 | TGTGCCAGCAGCGGCACCGGACAGAACCAAGAGACCCAGTACTTC | CASSGTGQNQETQYF
TRBJ1-5 | . | . | 13 | TRBV6-4 | TGTGCCAGCAGTCGGGACTTCGATCAGCCCCAGCATTTT | CASSRDFDQPQHF
TRBJ2-7 | TRBD1 | . | 15 | TRBV19 | TGTGCCAGTAGTGGAGTACGGGACAGGGGGTCCGAGCAGTACTTC | CASSGVRDRGSEQYF
TRBJ2-5 | . | . | 13 | TRBV12-3/TRBV12-4 | TGTGCCAGCAGTTTAGGTGCAGGGGAGACCCAGTACTTC | CASSLGAGETQYF
TRBJ2-7 | . | few | 13 | TRBV7-2 | TGTGCCAGCAGCTCTAGCGCAAACTACGAGCAGTACTTC | CASSSSANYEQYF
TRBJ2-1 | TRBD1 | . | 14 | TRBV29-1 | TGCAGCGTGAGCGCAGGGGGCTCCTACAATGAGCAGTTCTTC | CSVSAGGSYNEQFF